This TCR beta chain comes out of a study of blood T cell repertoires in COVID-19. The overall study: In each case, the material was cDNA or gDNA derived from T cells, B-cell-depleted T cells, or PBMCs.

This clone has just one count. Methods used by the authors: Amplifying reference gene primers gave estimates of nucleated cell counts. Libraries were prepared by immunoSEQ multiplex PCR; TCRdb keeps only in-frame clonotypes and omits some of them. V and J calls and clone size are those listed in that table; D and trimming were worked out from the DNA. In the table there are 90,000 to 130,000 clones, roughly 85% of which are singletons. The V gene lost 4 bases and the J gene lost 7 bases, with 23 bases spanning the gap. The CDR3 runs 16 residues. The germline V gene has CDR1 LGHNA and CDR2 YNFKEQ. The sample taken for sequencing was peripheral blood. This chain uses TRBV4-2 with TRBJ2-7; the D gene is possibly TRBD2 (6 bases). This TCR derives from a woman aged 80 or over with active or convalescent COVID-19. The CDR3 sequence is CASSLRDSGSFWEQYF. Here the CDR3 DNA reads TGTGCCAGCAGCCTACGGGACTCGGGCTCTTTCTGGGAGCAGTACTTC.